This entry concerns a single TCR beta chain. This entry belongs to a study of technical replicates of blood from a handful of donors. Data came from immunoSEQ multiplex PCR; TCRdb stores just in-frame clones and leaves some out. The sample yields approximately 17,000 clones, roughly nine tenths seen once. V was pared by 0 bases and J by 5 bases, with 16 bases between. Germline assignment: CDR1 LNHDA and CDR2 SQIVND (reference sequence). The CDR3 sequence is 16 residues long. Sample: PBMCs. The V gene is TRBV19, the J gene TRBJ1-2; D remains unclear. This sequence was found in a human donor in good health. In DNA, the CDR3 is TGTGCCAGTAGTATAGATCTAGCATCGCGGCGGTATGGCTACACCTTC. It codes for CASSIDLASRRYGYTF. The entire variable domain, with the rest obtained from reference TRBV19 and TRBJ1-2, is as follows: DGGITQSPKYLFRKEGQNVTLSCEQNLNHDAMYWYRQDPGQGLRLIYYSQIVNDFQKGDIAEGYSVSREKKESFPLTVTSAQKNPTAFYLCASSIDLASRRYGYTFGSGTRLTVV.